This is a list of T cell receptor beta chains from one sample in a study of T-cell reconstitution after alpha-beta-depleted transplantation in children. TCRdb re-analysed the PCR reads in MiXCR, keeping a single row per CDR3 protein. There are about 870,000 distinct CDR3 sequences in the sample; under 20% occur only once, and approximately 5% lies in the top ten. The starting material was PBMCs, mostly from graft donor cells, obtained 360 days after TCRalphabeta/CD19-depleted stem cell transplant. The receptors stem from a male patient between 10 and 17 years old who had a stem cell transplant for acute lymphoblastic leukemia, so the T cells may come from the graft donor. Both conserved end residues are part of each CDR3. Each record gives: J gene, V gene, D gene, clone size, CDR3 protein, CDR3 DNA. A D gene is named only where the DNA matches it firmly. Clone size is not always given. Where it is, it says once, few, many or a class for expanded clones.

J: TRBJ1-5; V: TRBV27; D: -; size: many; CDR3: CASSRGQINQPQHF; DNA: TGTGCCAGCAGCCGTGGCCAAATCAATCAGCCCCAGCATTTT
J: TRBJ2-5; V: TRBV4-1; D: TRBD2; size: many; CDR3: CASSQLAVETQYF; DNA: TGCGCCAGCAGCCAACTAGCGGTAGAGACCCAGTACTTC
J: TRBJ2-4; V: TRBV7-9; D: -; size: -; CDR3: CASSLDRERIQYF; DNA: TGTGCCAGCAGCTTAGATAGGGAACGCATTCAGTACTTC
J: TRBJ2-3; V: TRBV3-1; D: -; size: few; CDR3: CASSQEWFTQYF; DNA: TGTGCCAGCAGCCAGGAGTGGTTTACGCAGTATTTT
J: TRBJ2-1; V: TRBV5-1; D: TRBD1; size: few; CDR3: CASRDRIYNEQFF; DNA: TGCGCCAGCCGGGACAGGATTTACAATGAGCAGTTCTTC
J: TRBJ1-1; V: TRBV6-5; D: -; size: -; CDR3: CASSYPGGPEAFF; DNA: TGTGCCAGCAGTTACCCCGGGGGACCTGAAGCTTTCTTT
J: TRBJ2-7; V: TRBV3-1; D: TRBD2; size: -; CDR3: CASSPGTSDDYEQYF; DNA: TGTGCCAGCAGCCCTGGGACTAGCGACGACTACGAGCAGTACTTC
J: TRBJ2-7; V: TRBV9; D: -; size: few; CDR3: CASSVTFSRDRYYEQYF; DNA: TGTGCCAGCAGCGTTACCTTCTCCCGCGACAGATACTACGAGCAGTACTTC
J: TRBJ2-2; V: TRBV7-3; D: TRBD2; size: -; CDR3: CASSSPGGRVAGELFF; DNA: TGTGCCAGCAGCTCCCCCGGCGGGAGAGTAGCCGGGGAGCTGTTTTTT
J: TRBJ2-5; V: TRBV6-5; D: -; size: few; CDR3: CASSKPPGEETQYF; DNA: TGTGCCAGCAGCAAGCCCCCGGGGGAAGAGACCCAGTACTTC
J: TRBJ2-5; V: TRBV30; D: TRBD2; size: -; CDR3: CAWTLAGARGFDETQYF; DNA: TGTGCCTGGACACTAGCGGGGGCGCGGGGATTTGACGAGACCCAGTACTTC
J: TRBJ1-1; V: TRBV9; D: -; size: -; CDR3: CASSAEGRMNTEAFF; DNA: TGTGCCAGCAGCGCGGAGGGGAGGATGAACACTGAAGCTTTCTTT
J: TRBJ2-1; V: TRBV9; D: TRBD2; size: -; CDR3: CASSVGTSGSAYYSYNEQFF; DNA: TGTGCCAGCAGCGTTGGGACTAGCGGGAGTGCCTACTACTCCTACAATGAGCAGTTCTTC
J: TRBJ1-2; V: TRBV12-5; D: TRBD1; size: -; CDR3: CASGQTGDGRGYTF; DNA: TGTGCTAGTGGGCAGACAGGGGATGGCAGAGGCTACACCTTC
J: TRBJ2-7; V: TRBV12-3/TRBV12-4; D: -; size: many; CDR3: CASSWGHPGEQYF; DNA: TGTGCCAGCAGTTGGGGACACCCTGGCGAGCAGTACTTC
J: TRBJ2-5; V: TRBV2; D: -; size: few; CDR3: CASSVIRETQYF; DNA: TGTGCCAGCAGCGTAATAAGGGAGACCCAGTACTTC